Listed below are T cell receptor beta chains from one sample, sequenced in a study of T cells in Graves' hyperthyroidism and ophthalmopathy. TCRdb processed the multiplex PCR reads anew with MiXCR; each CDR3 protein has one entry. The table lists about 400,000 distinct CDR3 sequences, 15% to 18% of them singletons. What was sequenced was blood. Source of these receptors: a woman aged 18-29 years with Graves' hyperthyroidism that later progressed to Graves' ophthalmopathy. CDR3s leave out the opening cysteine and the closing phenylalanine or tryptophan.

TRBJ1-2 | TRBV27 | ASSSGTSPSGYT
TRBJ2-7 | TRBV20-1 | SARAPGLSPYEQY
TRBJ2-7 | TRBV18 | ASSPEGTMGQY
TRBJ2-7 | TRBV27 | ASSLSRSYEQY
TRBJ2-1 | TRBV20-1 | SARWGEPHNEQF
TRBJ1-1 | TRBV12-3/TRBV12-4 | ASSLRANTEAF
TRBJ2-1 | TRBV24-1 | ATSDPPGTGVHNEQF
TRBJ2-2 | TRBV10-3 | AIRGGFANTGELF
TRBJ2-5 | TRBV2 | ASTREQLQETQY
TRBJ2-2 | TRBV28 | ASGSTGELF
TRBJ2-2 | TRBV2 | ASSEAARSGELF
TRBJ2-3 | TRBV20-1 | SARADGGAFTDTQY
TRBJ1-1 | TRBV5-8 | ASSLVGTGNLPLVNTEAF
TRBJ1-2 | TRBV24-1 | ATSERGLGYGYT
TRBJ2-1 | TRBV7-8 | ASSLAASGPSYNEQF
TRBJ2-7 | TRBV5-4 | ASSLAHEQY
TRBJ1-2 | TRBV2 | ATYRVDYGYT